One and the same sample provided the 31 T cell receptor beta chains below, sequenced in a study of blood T cell repertoires in COVID-19. The data were produced by immunoSEQ multiplex PCR, yet TCRdb's version contains in-frame clones alone and is incomplete. The sample comprises around 170,000 clones, approximately 81% of which are singletons, and nearly 8% rests with the top ten. Source material: PBMCs or T cells enriched from blood (not recorded which). Receptors originate from a woman between 50 and 59 years old who had recovered from COVID-19.

The rearrangement links TRBV28 to TRBJ1-5; D is perhaps TRBD1 (5 bases). The V gene lost 7 bases and the J gene lost 2 bases, with 15 bases spanning the gap. The germline CDR1 and CDR2 sequences are MDHEN and SYDVKM. CDR3 length: 15 amino acids. CDR3 coding DNA: TGTGCCAGCAAGGGAGGGGATGTAGGCAATCAGCCCCAGCATTTT. Its translation is CASKGGDVGNQPQHF.

In the case of this clone: This specimen includes other DNA sequences encoding the same CDR3. This sequence joins TRBV3-1 (or the pseudogene TRBV3-2) and TRBJ1-5; 9 bases align to TRBD1. Trimming removed 4 bases from V and 4 bases from J; junction bases left unmatched: 2. This CDR3 has 14 residues. Per the germline V gene, CDR1 is LGHDT and CDR2 is YNNKEL (reference sequence). Here the CDR3 reads CASSLGQGNQPQHF. CDR3 in DNA: TGTGCCAGCAGCCTAGGACAGGGGAATCAGCCCCAGCATTTT.

V gene TRBV5-1 combines with J gene TRBJ2-3; possible D gene TRBD2, 5 bases. The CDR3 loop spans 15 amino acids. The germline V gene encodes CDR1 SGHRS and CDR2 YFSETQ. The ends were cut back, 0 bases at V and 2 bases at J, with 10 bases in the middle. CDR3 protein: CASSLVVGDTDTQYF. CDR3 DNA sequence: TGCGCCAGCAGCTTGGTTGTCGGGGACACAGATACGCAGTATTTT. Full variable domain (rest looked up from reference TRBV5-1 and TRBJ2-3): KAGVTQTPRYLIKTRGQQVTLSCSPISGHRSVSWYQQTPGQGLQFLFEYFSETQRNKGNFPGRFSGRQFSNSRSEMNVSTLELGDSALYLCASSLVVGDTDTQYFGPGTRLTVL.

This clone occurred a few times. CDR3 nucleotide sequence: TGTGCCAGCAGCGTAGCTGGGGGCCCGAACACCGGGGAGCTGTTTTTT. Translating it yields CASSVAGGPNTGELFF. V gene TRBV9 combines with J gene TRBJ2-2, with D maybe TRBD1 (6 bases). The V and J ends lost 0 bases and 0 bases respectively, with 9 bases between them. This CDR3 region has 16 residues. The germline V gene has CDR1 SGDLS and CDR2 YYNGEE. The full variable domain, with the rest looked up from reference TRBV9 and TRBJ2-2, is DSGVTQTPKHLITATGQRVTLRCSPRSGDLSVYWYQQSLDQGLQFLIQYYNGEERAKGNILERFSAQQFPDLHSELNLSSLELGDSALYFCASSVAGGPNTGELFFGEGSRLTVL.

This chain joins TRBV4-3 and TRBJ2-6; D not certain. The CDR3 spans 14 residues. Trimming cost V 2 bases and J 3 bases, with 5 bases left between them. Germline loops: CDR1 LGHNA, CDR2 YSLEER. The CDR3 reads CASSQTVGANVLTF. The DNA for the CDR3 is TGCGCCAGCAGCCAAACAGTTGGGGCCAACGTCCTGACTTTC.

The chain carries TRBV3-1 (or the pseudogene TRBV3-2) and TRBJ2-1, with D perhaps TRBD1 (5 bases). The germline V and J ends were trimmed by 0 bases and 10 bases, with 19 bases remaining between them. This CDR3 is 16 amino acids long. Per germline, CDR1 LGHDT and CDR2 YNNKEL (reference sequence). The CDR3 DNA reads as TGTGCCAGCAGCCAAGATCTAGGGGTACAAAAAGGGGAGCAGTTCTTC. This translates into CASSQDLGVQKGEQFF.

The chain recombines TRBV29-1 with TRBJ1-1; TRBD1 agrees at 7 bases. The V gene end was trimmed by 6 bases and the J gene end by 12 bases; junction bases not matched to a gene: 10. From germline, CDR1 is SQVTM and CDR2 ANQGSEA. The CDR3 is 11 residues long. The CDR3 coding sequence is TGCAGCGTCGGGACAGCCTCTAAGCCTTTCTTT. Protein sequence: CSVGTASKPFF. Drawing the rest from reference TRBV29-1 and TRBJ1-1, the complete variable domain is SAVISQKPSRDICQRGTSLTIQCQVDSQVTMMFWYRQQPGQSLTLIATANQGSEATYESGFVIDKFPISRPNLTFSTLTVSNMSPEDSSIYLCSVGTASKPFFGQGTRLTVV.

The J gene is TRBJ2-7, the V gene TRBV27; D might be TRBD1 (6 bases). The V end was cut by 5 bases, the J end by 6 bases, with 20 bases between. This CDR3 has 15 residues. The germline CDR1 and CDR2 sequences are MNHEY and SMNVEV (reference sequence). The chain's CDR3 is CASSMGQGSWGEQYF. For the CDR3, the DNA is TGTGCCAGCAGTATGGGACAAGGGTCCTGGGGCGAGCAGTACTTC.

This rearrangement joins TRBV5-5 to TRBJ1-2, with a tentative D call TRBD1 (5 bases). This CDR3 has 18 residues. Germline CDR1 reads SGHKS; CDR2 reads YYEKEE (reference sequence). Trimming took 2 bases from V and 3 from J, leaving 23 bases between them. The CDR3 region has the DNA TGTGCCAGCAGCTTCAGGGCCGAATCACTTACCCAATACTATGGCTACACCTTC. This gives the protein CASSFRAESLTQYYGYTF.

This clone was seen once. DNA for the CDR3: TGTGCCAGCAGCTTCGGGACCGGGGAGCTGTTTTTT. Protein: CASSFGTGELFF. The chain employs TRBV7-3 and TRBJ2-2; D remains ambiguous. There are 12 residues in the CDR3. Trimming left V 3 bases short and J 5 bases short, with 4 bases between. Germline values: CDR1 SGHTA, CDR2 FQGTGA.

The rearrangement uses TRBV2 and TRBJ2-2, with a tentative D call TRBD1 (6 bases). Germline CDR1 reads SNHLY; CDR2 reads FYNNEI. Trimming took off 8 bases at V and 0 bases at J, with 10 bases between the two ends. This CDR3 has 14 residues. The CDR3: CASGGQSNTGELFF. DNA for the CDR3: TGTGCCAGCGGTGGACAGTCGAACACCGGGGAGCTGTTTTTT.

The V call is TRBV4-1, the J call TRBJ1-2; D is possibly TRBD1 (6 bases). Deletions cut 2 bases from V and 4 bases from J, with 8 bases between. In germline, CDR1 is MGHRA, CDR2 YSYEKL. The CDR3 length is 13 residues. CDR3 in amino acids: CASSQRQAYGYTF. The CDR3 DNA is TGCGCCAGCAGCCAAAGACAGGCCTATGGCTACACCTTC.

This rearrangement joins TRBV5-1 to TRBJ1-1; D gene unclear. V was cut by 4 bases and J by 2 bases, with 12 bases left in between. This CDR3 is built from 14 residues. Germline CDR1 reads SGHRS; CDR2 reads YFSETQ. CDR3 sequence reads: CASSPPGSNTEAFF. As DNA, the CDR3 is TGCGCCAGCAGCCCCCCGGGATCAAACACTGAAGCTTTCTTT.

The rearrangement links TRBV2 to TRBJ1-1, with 7 bases lining up with TRBD1. The CDR3 sequence is 13 residues long. In germline, CDR1 is SNHLY, CDR2 FYNNEI. J gave up 1 base and V 6 bases, and 2 bases lay outside the gene matches. The CDR3 sequence: CASRNRGNTEAFF. The DNA for the CDR3 is TGTGCCAGCAGGAACAGGGGGAACACTGAAGCTTTCTTT. Supplemented by reference TRBV2 and TRBJ1-1, the full variable domain reads EPEVTQTPSHQVTQMGQEVILRCVPISNHLYFYWYRQILGQKVEFLVSFYNNEISEKSEIFDDQFSVERPDGSNFTLKIRSTKLEDSAMYFCASRNRGNTEAFFGQGTRLTVV.

In nucleotides, the CDR3 is TGTGCCAGTAGTGCCTCCGGGACTAGAAGTCGCGAGCAGTACTTC. This codes for CASSASGTRSREQYF. V gene TRBV19 combines with J gene TRBJ2-7; TRBD2 agrees at 8 bases. The CDR3 has 15 residues. V shed 5 bases, J shed 6 bases, and the junction held 12 bases outside the gene matches. Germline V lookup: CDR1 LNHDA, CDR2 SQIVND (reference sequence).

The J gene is TRBJ1-2, the V gene TRBV5-1; D is ambiguous. Between the trimmed V and J ends, which lost 0 bases and 7 bases, there was a span of 7 bases. This CDR3 has 12 residues. Germline loops: CDR1 SGHRS, CDR2 YFSETQ. The CDR3 is CASSLDRAGYTF. The DNA of the CDR3 is TGCGCCAGCAGCTTGGATCGAGCTGGCTACACCTTC.

The chain has TRBV28 and TRBJ1-5, with 7 bases identical to TRBD1. CDR3 size: 15 residues. The junction had 6 bases not matched to a gene; V was cut back by 5 bases and J by 2 bases. Germline-derived CDR1 and CDR2 are MDHEN and SYDVKM. In nucleotides, the CDR3 is TGTGCCAGCAGTCCAGGGGGGTATGGCAATCAGCCCCAGCATTTT. Translation: CASSPGGYGNQPQHF.

The V gene is TRBV6-5, the J gene TRBJ2-7, with no clear D. The CDR3 is made up of 12 amino acids. The V gene's germline CDR1 is MNHEY and CDR2 SVGAGI. Deletions cut 6 bases from V and 3 bases from J, with 9 bases between. The DNA for the CDR3 is TGTGCCAGCAGCCAGAATAACTACGAGCAGTACTTC. Translating it yields CASSQNNYEQYF.

The V call is TRBV7-2, the J call TRBJ2-5; 7 bases map to TRBD1. The ends lost 0 bases at V and 4 bases at J; junction bases unmatched: 8. CDR1 and CDR2 (germline): SGHTA, FQGNSA. The CDR3 runs 16 residues. The CDR3 is CASSLAGTDPVETQYF. The CDR3, as DNA: TGTGCCAGCAGCTTAGCTGGGACAGATCCGGTAGAGACCCAGTACTTC.

The gene calls are TRBV5-6 and TRBJ1-1; TRBD1 aligns across 7 bases. The J segment lost 4 bases and the V segment lost 2 bases, leaving 8 bases of the junction unmatched. Germline V gene lookup returns CDR1 SGHDT and CDR2 YYEEEE. This CDR3 is 15 amino acids long. CDR3 nucleotides: TGTGCCAGCAGCTTTCTACAGGGGTCGACCACTGAAGCTTTCTTT. Its translation is CASSFLQGSTTEAFF.

This clone was detected only a few times. The chain links TRBV7-9 to TRBJ1-6; D ambiguous. The V end was cut by 2 bases, the J end by 7 bases, with 9 bases between. CDR1 is SEHNR and CDR2 is FQNEAQ in the germline V gene (reference sequence). The CDR3 is 14 residues long. The CDR3 DNA follows: TGTGCCAGCAGCTTACAGGTCCCGAATTCACCCCTCCACTTT. It codes for CASSLQVPNSPLHF. The variable domain in full, completed from reference TRBV7-9 and TRBJ1-6, reads DTGVSQNPRHKITKRGQNVTFRCDPISEHNRLYWYRQTLGQGPEFLTYFQNEAQLEKSRLLSDRFSAERPKGSFSTLEIQRTEQGDSAMYLCASSLQVPNSPLHFGNGTRLTVT.

The CDR3 DNA follows: TGTGCCAGCAGCTTATTCAATGGGGGGACTGCTTCCTACGAGCAGTACTTC. This gives the protein CASSLFNGGTASYEQYF. The chain uses TRBV7-9 and TRBJ2-7; possibly TRBD2 for D (6 bases). Per germline, CDR1 SEHNR and CDR2 FQNEAQ (reference sequence). V was cut by 2 bases and J by 1 base, with 18 bases left in between. The CDR3 contains 17 residues.

This chain joins TRBV7-6 and TRBJ2-2; unclear D gene. Trimming removed 2 bases at V and 4 bases at J, with 11 bases between. The V gene's germline CDR1 is SGHVS and CDR2 FNYEAQ. The CDR3 is 15 residues long. The CDR3 nucleotides read TGTGCCAGCAGCTTAACTGCGGCAGTCACCGGGGAGCTGTTTTTT. Protein: CASSLTAAVTGELFF.

The V call is TRBV6-1, the J call TRBJ1-1; D is unclear. CDR1 is MNHNS, CDR2 SASEGT, per germline. V gave up 1 base and J gave up 9 bases, with 12 bases separating them. The CDR3 contains 13 residues. In DNA form, the CDR3 reads TGTGCCAGCAGTGAAGGTATGGAGGAAAAAGCTTTCTTT. It specifies CASSEGMEEKAFF.

The chain links TRBV14 to TRBJ2-1, with 7 bases aligning to TRBD2. Trimming removed 5 bases from V and 1 base from J; junction bases left unmatched: 5. Germline values: CDR1 SGHDN, CDR2 FVKESK. This CDR3 comprises 15 residues. This CDR3 is CASSSGGLSYNEQFF. In DNA, the CDR3 is TGTGCCAGCAGCTCCGGGGGACTATCCTACAATGAGCAGTTCTTC.

The CDR3 coding sequence is TGCAGTGCTGGAGGACTTAAAACCCAGCATTTT. Translated, it gives CSAGGLKTQHF. This chain connects TRBV20-1 to TRBJ1-5; D is uncertain. V was clipped by 5 bases and J by 11 bases, with 13 bases between them. Per germline, CDR1 DFQATT and CDR2 SNEGSKA (reference sequence). This CDR3 comprises 11 residues.

This clone was detected ten times or more. V is TRBV4-3 and J is TRBJ2-1; weak D call: TRBD2 (5 bases). Trimming took 2 bases from V and 10 from J, leaving 6 bases between them. The germline V gene encodes CDR1 LGHNA and CDR2 YSLEER. The CDR3 has 11 amino acids. In DNA form, the CDR3 reads TGCGCCAGCAGCCAAACGGGGGAGCAGTTCTTC. Translating gives CASSQTGEQFF.

The genes are TRBV27 and TRBJ1-2; D is perhaps TRBD1 (5 bases). Germline V gene sequence: CDR1 MNHEY, CDR2 SMNVEV (reference sequence). The CDR3 loop spans 13 amino acids. Trimming removed 11 bases from V and 4 bases from J, with 17 bases in between. The DNA for the CDR3 is TGTGCCTCCCAACCCCGCGGGGCCTATGGCTACACCTTC. It yields the protein CASQPRGAYGYTF.

The chain employs TRBV3-1 (or the pseudogene TRBV3-2) and TRBJ2-3; TRBD2 agrees at 8 bases. The germline CDR1 and CDR2 sequences are LGHDT and YNNKEL (reference sequence). V lost 4 bases to trimming and J lost 8 bases; unmatched junction nucleotides: 5. The CDR3 contains 13 residues. CDR3 amino acids: CASSLGGDTTQYF. As DNA, the CDR3 is TGTGCCAGCAGCCTCGGGGGGGATACTACGCAGTATTTT.

The genes are TRBV12-5 and TRBJ2-2, with a tentative D call TRBD1 (5 bases). Trimming stripped 5 bases from V and 5 bases from J, with 9 bases between. The CDR3 is 13 amino acids. Per the germline V gene, CDR1 is LGHNT and CDR2 is FRNRAP. In DNA form, the CDR3 reads TGTGCTAGTGGTACTCGACAGACCGGGGAGCTGTTTTTT. Its protein product is CASGTRQTGELFF.

This clone was picked up a small number of times. The chain recombines TRBV25-1 with TRBJ1-2, with TRBD1 matching over 10 bases. CDR3 length equals 15 residues. CDR1 is MGHDK, CDR2 SYGVNS, per germline. Trimming at V came to 3 bases and at J to 3 bases, leaving 4 bases not matched to a gene. CDR3 in amino acids: CASSDPTGGDYGYTF. In DNA form, the CDR3 reads TGTGCCAGCAGTGACCCGACAGGGGGCGACTATGGCTACACCTTC.